The clone carrying this T cell receptor beta chain was picked up a small number of times. The antigen is undetermined. Germline and junction disagree at one end, which may indicate a read error. The study recruited healthy Caucasian donors from Russia who were aged about 6 to 90. Each sample had at least 6.5 million PBMCs isolated. The data were taken from a study of blood T cells in healthy people across ages. Germline CDR1 DFQATT, CDR2 SNEGSKA (reference sequence). This CDR3 region has 13 residues. Study observations and caveats: While age rose, TCR beta diversity per million T cells dropped in a roughly linear way.

A second PCR of roughly 7 to 11 cycles used a sample-barcoded 5' primer and a J-beta primer mix. CDR3-containing paired-end reads numbering at least 2.5 million came from each sample. TCRdb processed the 5' RACE reads anew with MiXCR; each CDR3 protein has one entry. The top ten hold around a fifth of the sample, which has hundreds of thousands of distinct CDR3 sequences, 20% to 25% seen once. The rearrangement links TRBV20-1 to TRBJ1-6, with D possibly being TRBD1 (5 bases). This TCR came from a man in his 70s in good health. Sequencing used blood. DNA of the CDR3: TGCAGTGTAAGGGGACCCTATAGTTCACCCCTCCACTTT. It encodes CSVRGPYSSPLHF.